This TCR beta chain appears in the sequencing data of a study of OX40 agonist ivuxolimab in advanced cancers. In the study overall: Ivuxolimab was a fully human IgG2 agonistic monoclonal antibody targeting the costimulatory receptor OX40 (CD134). Of the roughly 53 patients in dose escalation, around 20 had hepatocellular carcinoma, some 15 had melanoma, 9 had renal cell carcinoma and 9 had head and neck cancer. Partial responses occurred in three dose-escalation patients: two with cutaneous melanoma and one with hepatocellular carcinoma. Patients were allowed to have had prior anti-PD-1, anti-PD-L1 or anti-CTLA-4 therapy, and approximately 43% of the dose-escalation patients had previously received checkpoint inhibitors. The paper describes the monotherapy dose-escalation part (N = 52 patients) of the phase I trial of ivuxolimab. Intravenous ivuxolimab was administered to patients every 2 weeks at six dose levels: 0.01, 0.1, 0.3, 1.5, 3 and 10 mg/kg. Peripheral TCRbeta sequencing aimed to test whether ivuxolimab altered TCR sequence diversity and caused clonal T-cell expansion. A male proportion of around 80% and a mean age of roughly 55 years, ranging from roughly 20 to 80, were recorded for the dose-escalation cohort.

Patients with a history of autoimmune disease or receiving systemic immunosuppression were excluded from the trial. Peripheral blood for TCR sequencing was collected from all dose cohorts at baseline, on cycle 4 day 1, and on cycle 7 day 1. Samples came from an open-label, multicenter, first-in-human phase I dose-escalation trial of ivuxolimab. Adults with locally advanced or metastatic head and neck squamous cell, hepatocellular, melanoma or renal cell carcinoma were enrolled in the trial. Before TCR sequencing, CD4+ and CD8+ T cells were separately sorted from peripheral blood. A note on this clone: Its target antigen remains unknown. Base qualities were left out, and no much larger clone turns up one base away.

The research as a whole found: The antigen specificity of the peripheral T cells that underwent clonal expansion was not determined. At doses from 0.1 to 3.0 mg/kg, clonal expansion was seen in both CD4+ and CD8+ blood T cells between baseline and week 6. In the 0.1-3.0 mg/kg groups, partial responders had among the lowest normalized peripheral clonal expansion, particularly in CD8+ T cells. After ivuxolimab, CD8+ T cells had more expanded clones than CD4+ T cells on average. Low levels of normalized T-cell clonal expansion were also seen in some nonresponding patients.

For sequencing of the TCRbeta CDR3 region, genomic DNA was extracted from the sorted cells. The immunoSEQ Assay was used for sequencing of TCRbeta CDR3 regions. TCRdb limited this immuneACCESS table to in-frame rearrangements with V and J called. A share of clones is missing; checked studies link under half to unresolved V genes, and the rest is unexplained. This sample holds 60,000 to 100,000 clones; roughly 80% were observed only once. Roughly 0.5% of the sample goes to the ten largest clones. This TCR came from an adult with an advanced solid tumor such as melanoma, head and neck, liver or kidney cancer. The material was CD4+ or CD8+ T cells sorted from blood, obtained in a trial of the OX40 agonist ivuxolimab.

The CDR3 sequence is CASSGTKAYEQYF. The DNA reads TGTGCCAGCAGCGGGACTAAAGCCTACGAGCAGTACTTC. The chain is assembled from TRBV27 and TRBJ2-7, with 7 bases aligning to TRBD2. Based on the germline V gene (reference sequence), the CDR1 and CDR2 sequences are MNHEY and SMNVEV. The CDR3 measures 13 amino acids from cysteine to phenylalanine. Only the CDR3 DNA is retained, 39 bases long and in frame from the first base. Clipping removes 6 bases from V and 2 bases from J, with 4 as the unmatched junction base count.